This entry features one TCR beta chain sequence. Sequencing ends 3 residues short of the CDR3 end; the germline J gene provides the rest. Data came from immunoSEQ multiplex PCR; TCRdb stores just in-frame clones and leaves some out. Its table records about 19,000 clones. MY09/MY11 PCR detected cervical HPV DNA; dot-blot assigned genotypes. This record comes from a study of T cells in women clearing cervical HPV infection. Study at large: Cases were women with histologically confirmed HPV16-related CIN3 or worse, including a couple of invasive cancers. Case blood was drawn when the lesion was first found; control blood after infection became undetectable. With HLA typing for only a few women, HLA confounding remains possible.

The CDR3 has 14 amino acids. Germline V CDR1 and CDR2: SNHLY, FYNNEI. V shed 8 bases and J shed 3 bases, with 13 bases lying between them. The sequence was collected from a woman between 18 and 70 years old with a cervical HPV16 infection that either progressed to CIN3+ or cleared (not recorded which). Input material: blood buffy coat. The J gene is TRBJ2-2, the V gene TRBV2; a weak D match, TRBD1 (6 bases). CDR3 amino acids: CASGQGKDTGELFF. CDR3 DNA, as far as it was read: TGTGCCAGCGGGCAGGGGAAAGACACCGGGGAG.